The 2 T cell receptor beta chains given below trace back to one sample, sequenced in a study of cytomegalovirus exposure and HLA in healthy donors. The PCR made use of 60 Vbeta and 13 Jbeta primers. Method: immunoSEQ multiplex PCR; TCRdb's copy keeps in-frame clones and lacks some. The sample yields fewer than 150,000 clones, 82% seen once. The sample comprised PBMCs. All receptors derive from a woman aged 18-30 years in good health and CMV-seronegative.

V is TRBV28 and J is TRBJ2-7, with unresolved D. The ends were cut back, 5 bases at V and 7 bases at J, with 15 bases in the middle. The V gene's germline CDR1 is MDHEN and CDR2 SYDVKM. This CDR3 has 13 residues. CDR3: CASSRVLSGEQYV. DNA for the CDR3: TGTGCCAGCAGTCGGGTCTTATCGGGTGAGCAGTACGTC.

The rearrangement joins TRBV10-3 to TRBJ2-4; D may be TRBD1 (5 bases). The V end lost 3 bases, the J end lost 0 bases, and 15 bases lay between the germline ends. The CDR3 runs to 17 residues. CDR1 and CDR2 (germline): ENHRY, SYGVKD. The CDR3 spells CAISESPDTIAKNIQYF. In nucleotides, the CDR3 is TGTGCCATCAGTGAAAGCCCGGACACCATAGCCAAAAACATTCAGTACTTC.